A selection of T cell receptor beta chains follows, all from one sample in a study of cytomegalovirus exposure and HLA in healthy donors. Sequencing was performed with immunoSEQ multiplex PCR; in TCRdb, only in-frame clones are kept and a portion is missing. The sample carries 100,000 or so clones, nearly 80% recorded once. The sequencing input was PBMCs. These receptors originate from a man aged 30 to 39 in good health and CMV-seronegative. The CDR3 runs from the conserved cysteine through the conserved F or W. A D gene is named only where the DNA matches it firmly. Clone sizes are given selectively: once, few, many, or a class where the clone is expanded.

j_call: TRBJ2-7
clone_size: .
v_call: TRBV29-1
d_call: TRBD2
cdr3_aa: CSVLAGPYEQYF
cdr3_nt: TGCAGCGTACTAGCGGGCCCCTACGAGCAGTACTTC

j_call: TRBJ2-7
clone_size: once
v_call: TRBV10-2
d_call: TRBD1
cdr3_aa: CASSERGQGTTEYF
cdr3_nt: TGCGCCAGCAGTGAGAGAGGACAGGGTACTACGGAGTACTTC

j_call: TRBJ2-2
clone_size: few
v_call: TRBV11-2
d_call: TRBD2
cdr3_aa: CASSFSVAGAGELFF
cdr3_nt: TGTGCCAGCAGCTTTTCGGTAGCGGGGGCCGGGGAGCTGTTTTTT

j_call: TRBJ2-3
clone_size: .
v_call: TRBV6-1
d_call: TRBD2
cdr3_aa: CASSPAGGPRDTQYF
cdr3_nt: TGTGCCAGCAGCCCAGCGGGGGGCCCCAGAGATACGCAGTATTTT

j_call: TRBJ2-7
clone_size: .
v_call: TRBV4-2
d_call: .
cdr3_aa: CASSQGQNEQYF
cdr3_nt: TGTGCCAGCAGCCAAGGACAAAACGAGCAGTACTTC

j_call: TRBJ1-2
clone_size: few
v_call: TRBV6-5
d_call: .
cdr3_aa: CASSSSPRDTYGYTF
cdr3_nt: TGTGCCAGCAGTTCGAGCCCCCGGGACACCTATGGCTACACCTTC

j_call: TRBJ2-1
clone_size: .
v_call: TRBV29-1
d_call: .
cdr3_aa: CSVVKAAEQFF
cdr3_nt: TGCAGCGTGGTGAAAGCGGCTGAGCAGTTCTTC

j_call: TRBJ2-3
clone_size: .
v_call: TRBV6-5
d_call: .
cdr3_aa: CASSPTLSDTQYF
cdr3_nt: TGTGCCAGCAGTCCTACCTTATCGGATACGCAGTATTTT

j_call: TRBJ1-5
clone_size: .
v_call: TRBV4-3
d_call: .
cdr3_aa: CASSLLFEDNQPQHF
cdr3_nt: TGCGCCAGCAGCCTTCTATTTGAGGACAATCAGCCCCAGCATTTT

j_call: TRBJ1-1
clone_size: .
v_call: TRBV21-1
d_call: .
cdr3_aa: CASSKHRHRMNTEAFF
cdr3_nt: TGTGCCAGCAGCAAACACAGACACAGGATGAACACTGAAGCTTTCTTT

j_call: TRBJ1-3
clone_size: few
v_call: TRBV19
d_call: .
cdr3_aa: CASSMRGNSGNTIYF
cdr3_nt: TGTGCCAGTAGTATGAGAGGCAACTCTGGAAACACCATATATTTT

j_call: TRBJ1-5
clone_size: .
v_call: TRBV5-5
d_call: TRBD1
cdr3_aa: CASSLWQGASQPQHF
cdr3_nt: TGTGCCAGCAGCTTGTGGCAGGGGGCTAGTCAGCCCCAGCATTTT

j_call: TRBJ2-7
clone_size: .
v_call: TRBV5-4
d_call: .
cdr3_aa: CASSRSLTGEQYF
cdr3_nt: TGTGCCAGCAGCCGTTCTTTGACGGGCGAGCAGTACTTC

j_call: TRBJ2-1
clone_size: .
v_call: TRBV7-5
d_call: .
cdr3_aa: CARSLGLPGQASNEQFF
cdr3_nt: TGTGCCAGAAGCTTAGGTTTGCCGGGACAGGCTAGCAATGAGCAGTTCTTC

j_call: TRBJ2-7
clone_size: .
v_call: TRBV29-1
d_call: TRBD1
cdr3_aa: CSVSSGTGGAEQYF
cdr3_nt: TGCAGCGTTTCCTCCGGGACAGGGGGCGCCGAGCAGTACTTC

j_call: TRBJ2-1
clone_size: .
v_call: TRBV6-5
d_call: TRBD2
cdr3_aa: CASSSGTSRQFF
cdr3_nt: TGTGCCAGCAGTTCCGGGACTAGTCGGCAGTTCTTC

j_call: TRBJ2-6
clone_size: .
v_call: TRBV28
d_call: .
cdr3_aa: CASSPGTGPGANVLTF
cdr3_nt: TGTGCCAGCAGTCCGGGAACAGGGCCTGGGGCCAACGTCCTGACTTTC

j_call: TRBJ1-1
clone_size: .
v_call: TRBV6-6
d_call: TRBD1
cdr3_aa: CASSYDRGNTEAFF
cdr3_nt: TGTGCCAGCAGTTACGACAGGGGGAACACTGAAGCTTTCTTT

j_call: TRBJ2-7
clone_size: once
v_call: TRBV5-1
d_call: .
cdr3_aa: CASSQQGSYEQYF
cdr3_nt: TGCGCCAGCAGCCAACAGGGTTCCTACGAGCAGTACTTC

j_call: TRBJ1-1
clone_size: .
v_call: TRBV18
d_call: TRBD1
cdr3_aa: CASAEDRVFEAFF
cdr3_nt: TGTGCCAGCGCAGAAGACAGGGTATTTGAAGCTTTCTTT

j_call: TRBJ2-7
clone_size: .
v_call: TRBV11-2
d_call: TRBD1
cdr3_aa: CASRSDRAGGIYEQYF
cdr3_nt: TGTGCCAGCAGATCCGATCGGGCAGGGGGCATCTACGAGCAGTACTTC

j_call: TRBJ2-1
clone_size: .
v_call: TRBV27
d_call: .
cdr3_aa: CASSWESNNEQFF
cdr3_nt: TGTGCCAGCAGTTGGGAGAGTAACAATGAGCAGTTCTTC

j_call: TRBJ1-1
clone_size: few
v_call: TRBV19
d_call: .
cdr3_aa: CASSMTVNTEAFF
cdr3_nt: TGTGCCAGTAGTATGACAGTAAACACTGAAGCTTTCTTT

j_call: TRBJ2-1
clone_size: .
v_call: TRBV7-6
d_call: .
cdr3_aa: CASSLAPGQSSYNEQFF
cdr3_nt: TGTGCCAGCAGCTTAGCCCCCGGACAGAGCTCCTACAATGAGCAGTTCTTC

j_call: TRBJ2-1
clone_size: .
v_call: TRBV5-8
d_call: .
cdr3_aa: CASSSLQGIRYNEQFF
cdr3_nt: TGTGCCAGCAGCTCCCTCCAGGGGATAAGGTACAATGAGCAGTTCTTC

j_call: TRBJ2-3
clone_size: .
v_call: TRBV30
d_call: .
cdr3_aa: CAWRTFLTDTQYF
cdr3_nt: TGTGCCTGGAGGACTTTCTTAACAGATACGCAGTATTTT

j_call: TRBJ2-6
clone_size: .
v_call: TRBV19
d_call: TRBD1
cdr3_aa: CASSMLGQSPGANVLTF
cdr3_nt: TGTGCCAGTAGTATGCTGGGACAGTCCCCTGGGGCCAACGTCCTGACTTTC

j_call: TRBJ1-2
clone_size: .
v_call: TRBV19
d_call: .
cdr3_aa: CASSTGYSGGPSGYTF
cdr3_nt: TGTGCCAGTAGTACAGGATACTCGGGGGGACCTTCTGGCTACACCTTC

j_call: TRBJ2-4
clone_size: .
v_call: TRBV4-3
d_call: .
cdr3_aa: CASSQDGGRGLTVAKNIQYF
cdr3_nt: TGCGCCAGCAGCCAAGATGGGGGCCGGGGCTTGACAGTAGCCAAAAACATTCAGTACTTC

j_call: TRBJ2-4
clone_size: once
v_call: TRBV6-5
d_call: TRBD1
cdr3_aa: CASGQGNIQYF
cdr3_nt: TGTGCCAGCGGACAGGGAAACATTCAGTACTTC

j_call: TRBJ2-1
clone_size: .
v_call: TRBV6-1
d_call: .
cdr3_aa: CASSEERGRQFF
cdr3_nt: TGTGCCAGCAGTGAGGAACGCGGCAGGCAGTTCTTC

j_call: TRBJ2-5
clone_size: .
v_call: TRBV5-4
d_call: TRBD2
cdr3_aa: CASSLGEGLPETQYF
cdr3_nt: TGTGCCAGCAGCCTGGGGGAGGGCCTTCCCGAGACCCAGTACTTC

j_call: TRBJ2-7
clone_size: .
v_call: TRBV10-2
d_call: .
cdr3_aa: CASSESGGQAYF
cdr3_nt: TGCGCCAGCAGTGAGTCTGGAGGGCAAGCGTACTTC

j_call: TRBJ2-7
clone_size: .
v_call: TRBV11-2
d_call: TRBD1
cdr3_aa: CASSLHDRALEQYF
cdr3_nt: TGTGCCAGCAGCTTACACGACAGGGCGCTCGAGCAGTACTTC

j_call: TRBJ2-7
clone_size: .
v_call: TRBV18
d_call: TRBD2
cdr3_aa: CASSRRLAGSYEQYF
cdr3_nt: TGTGCCAGCTCTCGTCGACTAGCGGGGTCCTACGAGCAGTACTTC

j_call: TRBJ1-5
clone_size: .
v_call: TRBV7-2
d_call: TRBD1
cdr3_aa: CASSLDRVGQPQHF
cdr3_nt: TGTGCCAGCAGCTTGGACAGGGTTGGTCAGCCCCAGCATTTT

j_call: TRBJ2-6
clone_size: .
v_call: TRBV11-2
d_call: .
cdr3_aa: CASSPVTTSGANVLTF
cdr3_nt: TGTGCCAGCAGCCCCGTTACAACCTCTGGGGCCAACGTCCTGACTTTC

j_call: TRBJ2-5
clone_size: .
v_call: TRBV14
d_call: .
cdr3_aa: CASSPAQGLLETQYF
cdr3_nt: TGTGCCAGCAGCCCGGCGCAGGGGCTGCTTGAGACCCAGTACTTC

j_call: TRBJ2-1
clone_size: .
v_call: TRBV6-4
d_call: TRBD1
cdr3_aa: CASSVSQGAGSEQFF
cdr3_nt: TGTGCCAGCAGTGTATCACAGGGGGCTGGCTCTGAGCAGTTCTTC

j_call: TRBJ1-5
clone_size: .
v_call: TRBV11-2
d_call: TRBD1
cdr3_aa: CASSLAPTGSNQPQHF
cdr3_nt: TGTGCCAGCAGCTTAGCCCCGACAGGGAGTAATCAGCCCCAGCATTTT

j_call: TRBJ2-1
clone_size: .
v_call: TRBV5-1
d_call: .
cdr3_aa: CASSPGTPYNEQFF
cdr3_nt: TGCGCCAGCAGCCCCGGGACACCCTACAATGAGCAGTTCTTC

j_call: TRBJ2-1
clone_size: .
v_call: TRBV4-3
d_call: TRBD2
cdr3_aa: CASSHGTSVPLEQFF
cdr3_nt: TGCGCCAGCAGCCACGGGACTAGCGTTCCATTAGAGCAGTTCTTC

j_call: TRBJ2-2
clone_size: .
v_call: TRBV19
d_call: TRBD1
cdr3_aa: CASSFTGGPTNTGELFF
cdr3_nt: TGTGCCAGTAGTTTCACAGGGGGCCCTACGAACACCGGGGAGCTGTTTTTT

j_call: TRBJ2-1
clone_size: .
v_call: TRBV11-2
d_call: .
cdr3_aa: CASSFLRQQPYNEQFF
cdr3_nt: TGTGCCAGCAGCTTCTTGAGACAGCAGCCCTACAATGAGCAGTTCTTC

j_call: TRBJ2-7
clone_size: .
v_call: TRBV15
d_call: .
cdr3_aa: CATSRAPGSAYEQYF
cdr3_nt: TGTGCCACCAGCAGAGCCCCCGGGAGCGCCTACGAGCAGTACTTC

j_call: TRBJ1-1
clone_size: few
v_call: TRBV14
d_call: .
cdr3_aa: CASSHLQGNTEAFF
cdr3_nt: TGTGCCAGCAGCCACCTCCAGGGGAACACTGAAGCTTTCTTT

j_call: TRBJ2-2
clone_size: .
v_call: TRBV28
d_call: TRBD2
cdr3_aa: CASRLAGGQIWSGELFF
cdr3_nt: TGTGCCAGTAGACTAGCGGGAGGCCAAATCTGGTCCGGGGAGCTGTTTTTT

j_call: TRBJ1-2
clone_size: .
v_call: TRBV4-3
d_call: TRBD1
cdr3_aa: CASSQEPKGQVYGYTF
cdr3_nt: TGCGCCAGCAGCCAAGAGCCTAAGGGACAGGTCTATGGCTACACCTTC

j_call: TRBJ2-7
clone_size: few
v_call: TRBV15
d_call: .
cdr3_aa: CATSRRQAYEQYF
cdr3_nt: TGTGCCACCAGCAGACGACAAGCCTACGAGCAGTACTTC

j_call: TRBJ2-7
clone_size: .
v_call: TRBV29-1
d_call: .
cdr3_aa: CSVAYSNYEQYF
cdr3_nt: TGCAGCGTTGCTTACAGCAACTACGAGCAGTACTTC

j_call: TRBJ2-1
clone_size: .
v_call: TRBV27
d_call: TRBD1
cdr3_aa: CASIPTGTSSYNEQFF
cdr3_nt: TGTGCCAGCATTCCGACAGGGACAAGCTCCTACAATGAGCAGTTCTTC